The next 31 T cell receptor beta chains were all read from a single sample in a study of beta chain features in type 1 diabetes. Study-wide results and limits: Moderately but significantly shorter TCRB CDR3s were found in Type 1 diabetes patients in all four CD4+ subsets.

Expressed TCRB transcripts were sequenced, since all the RNA that had been isolated was reverse transcribed. The protocol was immunoSEQ multiplex PCR, while the TCRdb copy is restricted to in-frame clones and leaves out a portion. Of 250,000 to 300,000 clones in the sample, around 25% were seen once. These receptors are not linked to any known antigen. The sequenced material came from naive CD4+ T cells from blood. These receptors were collected from a woman aged 30 to 39 with type 1 diabetes.

V usage is TRBV25-1 and J usage is TRBJ1-1; D not certain. CDR1 and CDR2 from the germline V gene are MGHDK and SYGVNS. V gave up 2 bases and J gave up 11 bases, with 15 bases separating them. The CDR3 is 13 amino acids. The CDR3 bases are TGTGCCAGCAGTGAAGTTGGGTTCTCGCGGGCTTTCTTT. Its translation: CASSEVGFSRAFF. The full variable domain, rest sourced from reference TRBV25-1 and TRBJ1-1, is EADIYQTPRYLVIGTGKKITLECSQTMGHDKMYWYQQDPGMELHLIHYSYGVNSTEKGDLSSESTVSRIRTEHFPLTLESARPSHTSQYLCASSEVGFSRAFFGQGTRLTVV.

The rearrangement joins TRBV2 to TRBJ2-1, with TRBD1 identical over 7 bases. Germline CDR1 and CDR2: SNHLY and FYNNEI. Trimming removed 8 bases from V and 5 bases from J; junction bases left unmatched: 9. This CDR3 region has 14 residues. The CDR3 sequence is CASYDRERNNEQFF. The CDR3 nucleotides are TGTGCCAGCTATGACAGGGAAAGAAACAATGAGCAGTTCTTC. Full variable domain (outside the CDR3, taken from reference TRBV2 and TRBJ2-1): EPEVTQTPSHQVTQMGQEVILRCVPISNHLYFYWYRQILGQKVEFLVSFYNNEISEKSEIFDDQFSVERPDGSNFTLKIRSTKLEDSAMYFCASYDRERNNEQFFGPGTRLTVL.

J is TRBJ2-2 and V is TRBV29-1; 15 bases match TRBD2. Germline trimming cut 7 bases from V and 4 bases from J; bases unmatched to any gene: 7. In germline, CDR1 is SQVTM, CDR2 ANQGSEA. The length of the CDR3 is 16 residues. The CDR3 reads CSGTGTSGRSTGELFF. The DNA of the CDR3 is TGCAGCGGGACCGGGACTAGCGGGAGGAGCACCGGGGAGCTGTTTTTT.

This chain connects TRBV19 to TRBJ1-5, with TRBD1 matching over 7 bases. Germline assignment: CDR1 LNHDA and CDR2 SQIVND (reference sequence). This CDR3 comprises 15 residues. V lost 6 bases to trimming and J lost 5 bases; unmatched junction nucleotides: 10. The CDR3 coding sequence is TGTGCCAGTAGCACCGACAGGGTCGGAGATCAGCCCCAGCATTTT. Translating it yields CASSTDRVGDQPQHF.

In the case of this clone: A read error may produce the germline difference seen at one junction end. V usage is TRBV19 and J usage is TRBJ1-5; D might be TRBD1 (6 bases). CDR3 length equals 15 residues. In germline, CDR1 is LNHDA, CDR2 SQIVND (reference sequence). The CDR3 spells CASTYIPGGDQPQHF. The DNA of the CDR3 is TGTGCGAGTACTTACATTCCGGGGGGCGATCAGCCCCAGCATTTT.

V usage is TRBV29-1 and J usage is TRBJ2-1; 9 bases match TRBD2. The V gene's germline CDR1 is SQVTM and CDR2 ANQGSEA. J gave up 9 bases and V 4 bases, and 4 bases lay outside the gene matches. This CDR3 region has 12 residues. The CDR3 nucleotides read TGCAGCGTTGTCCTAGCGGGGCTTGAGCAGTTCTTC. Translation gives CSVVLAGLEQFF.

Only a few counts were recorded for this clone. In DNA, the CDR3 is TGTGCCTGGAGTGTAGCGATCGAGCAGTACTTC. It translates to CAWSVAIEQYF. The V call is TRBV30, the J call TRBJ2-7; D uncertain. Germline CDR1 reads GTSNPN; CDR2 reads SVGIG (reference sequence). CDR3 length equals 11 residues. Trimming took 0 bases from V and 6 from J, leaving 6 bases between them.

The rearrangement links TRBV4-2 to TRBJ1-2; 8 bases are shared with TRBD1. Germline V CDR1 and CDR2: LGHNA, YNFKEQ. The CDR3 has 14 residues. The junction had 6 bases not matched to a gene; V was cut back by 1 base and J by 8 bases. CDR3: CASSQVAGTGGYTF. The CDR3 nucleotides are TGTGCCAGCAGCCAAGTTGCGGGGACAGGCGGCTACACCTTC.

The rearrangement joins TRBV7-2 to TRBJ1-5; the D gene is possibly TRBD1 (6 bases). The V gene's germline CDR1 is SGHTA and CDR2 FQGNSA. Between the trimmed V and J ends, which lost 5 bases and 6 bases, there was a span of 17 bases. The CDR3 is 15 residues long. CDR3 nucleotide sequence: TGTGCCAGCAGCCACCCGGCGGGGGGCGGTCAGCCCCAGCATTTT. Translating it yields CASSHPAGGGQPQHF.

The J gene is TRBJ2-6, the V gene TRBV7-9; possibly TRBD2 for D (5 bases). This CDR3 is 18 amino acids long. The V and J ends lost 6 bases and 0 bases respectively, with 18 bases between them. Looked up from germline, CDR1 is SEHNR and CDR2 is FQNEAQ (reference sequence). This chain's CDR3 is CASRYKEGRSSGANVLTF. As DNA, the CDR3 is TGTGCCAGCAGGTACAAAGAGGGCCGGAGCTCTGGGGCCAACGTCCTGACTTTC.

V is TRBV5-1 and J is TRBJ2-3; 8 bases agree with TRBD1. The CDR3 is 15 residues long. CDR1 is SGHRS and CDR2 is YFSETQ in the germline V gene. The V and J ends lost 3 bases and 0 bases, in that order; junction bases with no gene match: 3. The CDR3 sequence is CASSSGQGSTDTQYF. As DNA, the CDR3 is TGCGCCAGCAGCTCAGGACAGGGCAGCACAGATACGCAGTATTTT.

This clone was counted a few times. The chain joins TRBV2 to TRBJ1-1, with D maybe TRBD1 (6 bases). The germline V gene encodes CDR1 SNHLY and CDR2 FYNNEI. Trimming stripped 6 bases from V and 4 bases from J, with 12 bases between. There are 13 residues in the CDR3. As DNA, the CDR3 is TGTGCCAGCAGGAGACAGGACAGCACTGAAGCTTTCTTT. It encodes CASRRQDSTEAFF.

The chain combines TRBV7-8 with TRBJ2-1; TRBD2 is a possible D gene (6 bases). The germline V and J ends were trimmed by 1 base and 2 bases, with 9 bases remaining between them. Germline V gene lookup returns CDR1 SGHVS and CDR2 FQNEAQ. This CDR3 comprises 15 residues. In DNA, the CDR3 is TGTGCCAGCAGCTTAGTAGGAGGGACCTACAATGAGCAGTTCTTC. It specifies CASSLVGGTYNEQFF. The whole variable domain, remainder taken from reference TRBV7-8 and TRBJ2-1, is GAGVSQSPRYKVAKRGQDVALRCDPISGHVSLFWYQQALGQGPEFLTYFQNEAQLDKSGLPSDRFFAERPEGSVSTLKIQRTQQEDSAVYLCASSLVGGTYNEQFFGPGTRLTVL.

The sample holds a few counts of this clone. The chain couples TRBV9 to TRBJ2-2; D not certain. Germline V gives CDR1 SGDLS, CDR2 YYNGEE. The CDR3 consists of 15 residues. V was clipped by 3 bases and J by 1 base, with 10 bases between them. CDR3 protein: CASSGGVRNTGELFF. CDR3 in DNA: TGTGCCAGCAGCGGTGGTGTGAGGAACACCGGGGAGCTGTTTTTT.

The chain employs TRBV30 and TRBJ2-5, with D tentatively TRBD1 (5 bases). The ends were cut back, 2 bases at V and 3 bases at J, with 10 bases in the middle. Germline V gives CDR1 GTSNPN, CDR2 SVGIG (reference sequence). This CDR3 contains 13 residues. The CDR3 DNA follows: TGTGCCTGGAGTCTAGGGGCAGAAGAGACCCAGTACTTC. This encodes CAWSLGAEETQYF.

The rearrangement joins TRBV5-1 to TRBJ2-1; D might be TRBD1 (7 bases). CDR3 length equals 14 residues. The germline V gene has CDR1 SGHRS and CDR2 YFSETQ. V lost 2 bases to trimming and J lost 9 bases, with 15 bases between them. CDR3 loop: CASSLDREEGEQFF. In DNA form, the CDR3 reads TGCGCCAGCAGCTTAGACAGGGAGGAGGGTGAGCAGTTCTTC.

This sequence joins TRBV6-1 and TRBJ2-3; D may be TRBD1 (5 bases). There are 12 residues in the CDR3. V was cut by 7 bases and J by 2 bases, with 7 bases left in between. Germline V gene sequence: CDR1 MNHNS, CDR2 SASEGT. CDR3: CASKGDTDTQYF. The CDR3 bases are TGTGCCAGCAAAGGGGACACAGATACGCAGTATTTT.

V and J are TRBV2 and TRBJ2-4; TRBD1 is a possible D gene (5 bases). This CDR3 has 15 amino acids. CDR1 and CDR2 (germline): SNHLY, FYNNEI. With 4 bases removed from V and 2 bases from J, the gap between germline ends came to 12 bases. CDR3 nucleotide sequence: TGTGCCAGCAGTGTAGGGGCTGTTACCAAAAACATTCAGTACTTC. Amino acid sequence: CASSVGAVTKNIQYF.

The sample holds a few counts of this clone. The V gene is TRBV5-4, the J gene TRBJ2-1; no firm D call. Between the trimmed V and J ends, which lost 0 bases and 5 bases, there was a span of 6 bases. CDR3 length: 13 amino acids. Germline CDR1 and CDR2: SGHNT and YYREEE (reference sequence). CDR3 loop: CASSLGVNNEQFF. The CDR3 region has the DNA TGTGCCAGCAGCTTGGGCGTAAACAATGAGCAGTTCTTC.

The chain couples TRBV11-2 to TRBJ2-5; maybe TRBD1 (5 bases). The V gene lost 5 bases and the J gene lost 2 bases, with 12 bases spanning the gap. This CDR3 has 14 amino acids. Germline V gene data show CDR1 as SGHAT and CDR2 as FQNNGV. DNA for the CDR3: TGTGCCAGCAGCCGGACAACCTCACAAGAGACCCAGTACTTC. Amino acid sequence: CASSRTTSQETQYF.

The chain employs TRBV7-9 and TRBJ1-1, with 7 bases aligning to TRBD1. This CDR3 has 14 residues. Germline-derived CDR1 and CDR2 are SEHNR and FQNEAQ (reference sequence). Trimming at V came to 5 bases and at J to 0 bases, leaving 3 bases not matched to a gene. The CDR3 sequence is CASSGDRLNTEAFF. CDR3 nucleotides: TGTGCCAGCAGCGGGGACAGATTGAACACTGAAGCTTTCTTT.

The chain is built from TRBV10-3 and TRBJ2-7; no definite D call. The V gene lost 3 bases and the J gene lost 2 bases, with 14 bases spanning the gap. Looked up from germline, CDR1 is ENHRY and CDR2 is SYGVKD. The CDR3 is 15 amino acids. CDR3 residues: CAISEGAAGPYEQYF. As DNA, the CDR3 is TGTGCCATCAGTGAAGGCGCGGCTGGCCCCTACGAGCAGTACTTC.

This clone has more than one count but fewer than ten. The genes are TRBV30 and TRBJ2-7; D is ambiguous. Trimming cost V 1 base and J 7 bases, with 8 bases left between them. In germline, CDR1 is GTSNPN, CDR2 SVGIG (reference sequence). CDR3 length equals 11 residues. The DNA of the CDR3 is TGTGCCTGGAGTGGACAACGGGAGCAGTACTTC. Amino acids: CAWSGQREQYF.

This chain uses TRBV30 with TRBJ1-1; D is possibly TRBD1 (6 bases). Trimming pared 2 bases from V and 4 bases from J, leaving 14 bases between. Germline CDR1 and CDR2: GTSNPN and SVGIG (reference sequence). CDR3 length: 14 residues. CDR3: CAWSPSLRGTEAFF. The DNA of the CDR3 is TGTGCCTGGAGTCCCTCTCTCAGGGGCACTGAAGCTTTCTTT. Using reference TRBV30 and TRBJ1-1 for the parts outside the CDR3, the full variable domain is SQTIHQWPATLVQPVGSPLSLECTVEGTSNPNLYWYRQAAGRGLQLLFYSVGIGQISSEVPQNLSASRPQDRQFILSSKKLLLSDSGFYLCAWSPSLRGTEAFFGQGTRLTVV.

The chain joins TRBV29-1 to TRBJ1-2, with TRBD1 identical over 7 bases. Per the germline V gene, CDR1 is SQVTM and CDR2 is ANQGSEA. Trimming at V came to 4 bases and at J to 2 bases, leaving 4 bases not matched to a gene. The CDR3 is 13 residues long. CDR3 bases: TGCAGCGTTGCCAGACAGGGCAACTATGGCTACACCTTC. It encodes CSVARQGNYGYTF.

Regarding this clone: This same CDR3 is encoded by further DNA sequences in the sample. The chain recombines TRBV5-1 with TRBJ1-5; 11 positions agree with TRBD1. Germline V gene data show CDR1 as SGHRS and CDR2 as YFSETQ. The length of the CDR3 is 14 residues. Unmatched junction bases numbered 1, after V lost 2 bases and J lost 6 bases. The chain's CDR3 is CASSLGTGGQPQHF. The CDR3 DNA sequence: TGCGCCAGCAGCTTAGGGACAGGGGGTCAGCCCCAGCATTTT.

The table lists this clone with a few counts. The junction departs from the called germline gene at one end, perhaps through a read error. This chain joins TRBV4-2 and TRBJ2-1; the D is unclear. This CDR3 comprises 16 residues. From germline, CDR1 is LGHNA and CDR2 YNFKEQ. The CDR3 protein is CASSKETQSSYNEQFF. As DNA, the CDR3 is TGTGCCAGCAGCAAAGAAACTCAAAGCTCCTACAATGAGCAGTTCTTC.

This chain uses TRBV9 with TRBJ2-1, with TRBD1 identical over 8 bases. The trim removed 0 bases at V and 5 bases at J, leaving 1 base unmatched. The germline CDR1 and CDR2 sequences are SGDLS and YYNGEE. This CDR3 region has 14 residues. The CDR3 DNA follows: TGTGCCAGCAGCGTAGGGACAGGGAACAATGAGCAGTTCTTC. Translation gives CASSVGTGNNEQFF.

This clone was recorded a few times. This rearrangement joins TRBV29-1 to TRBJ2-7, with 9 nucleotides matching TRBD1. The CDR3 contains 13 residues. With 6 bases clipped from V and 0 bases from J, the junction kept 3 bases outside the gene matches. Germline lookup yields CDR1 SQVTM and CDR2 ANQGSEA. The DNA for the CDR3 is TGCAGCGTGAGGACAGGGGTCTCCTACGAGCAGTACTTC. Amino acids: CSVRTGVSYEQYF.

This clone was observed a handful of times. This chain connects TRBV11-1 to TRBJ2-1; 7 nucleotides line up with TRBD2. V dropped 5 bases and J dropped 3; count of bases not matched to a gene: 4. CDR1 and CDR2 (germline): SGHAT, FQDESV (reference sequence). The CDR3 covers 14 residues. CDR3 region: CASSLGTNYNEQFF. Written as DNA, the CDR3 is TGTGCCAGCAGCCTCGGGACTAACTACAATGAGCAGTTCTTC.

Worth noting for this clone: One end of the junction is discordant with germline, which a read error may explain. The V and J genes are TRBV19 and TRBJ2-7; D is possibly TRBD2 (6 bases). This CDR3 spans 14 amino acids. Germline V gene lookup returns CDR1 LNHDA and CDR2 SQIVND (reference sequence). In DNA, the CDR3 is TGTGCCAGTAGTATTCGGTACGGGAGTTACGAGCAATACTTC. Amino acids: CASSIRYGSYEQYF.